Each of the 9 T cell receptor beta chains below was sequenced from the same sample in a study of CD8 T cells in Susac syndrome. With random hexamers, reverse transcription was performed on 0.5 to 1 ug of RNA. TCRdb re-called the immunoSEQ multiplex PCR reads with MiXCR, one entry per CDR3 protein. The data contain about 430,000 distinct CDR3 sequences, around 83% of them singletons. What was sequenced was CD8+ T cells from PBMCs. Every receptor here comes from a human donor with multiple sclerosis.

Notes on this clonotype: A junction end diverges from the germline sequence, so it may reflect a read error. The chain is built from TRBV20-1 and TRBJ2-3; weak D call: TRBD2 (6 bases). The CDR3 runs 14 residues. Germline V gene lookup returns CDR1 DFQATT and CDR2 SNEGSKA (reference sequence). For the CDR3, the DNA is TGCAGTGCAAGAGGTCGGGGGAGCACAGATACGCAGTATTTT. This translates into CSARGRGSTDTQYF.

V usage is TRBV18 and J usage is TRBJ1-1; a possible D gene is TRBD1 (6 bases). Trimming took 0 bases from V and 4 from J, leaving 9 bases between them. The germline CDR1 and CDR2 sequences are KGHSH and LQKENI. CDR3 length equals 14 residues. CDR3 bases: TGTGCCAGCTCACCACCATGGGACATCACTGAAGCTTTCTTT. This codes for CASSPPWDITEAFF. The full variable domain, with the rest looked up from reference TRBV18 and TRBJ1-1, is NAGVMQNPRHLVRRRGQEARLRCSPMKGHSHVYWYRQLPEEGLKFMVYLQKENIIDESGMPKERFSAEFPKEGPSILRIQQVVRGDSAAYFCASSPPWDITEAFFGQGTRLTVV.

This chain connects TRBV12-3 or TRBV12-4 to TRBJ2-1, with D possibly TRBD2 on 6 matching bases. This CDR3 spans 14 amino acids. The V end was cut by 3 bases, the J end by 7 bases, with 13 bases between. The CDR3 loop is CASSFPTAGNEQFF. CDR3 coding DNA: TGTGCCAGCAGTTTCCCCACAGCGGGTAATGAGCAGTTCTTC.

The chain combines TRBV2 with TRBJ1-4, with 7 bases lining up with TRBD1. This CDR3 region has 16 residues. From germline, CDR1 is SNHLY and CDR2 FYNNEI. The junction had 13 bases not matched to a gene; V was cut back by 6 bases and J by 6 bases. In DNA form, the CDR3 reads TGTGCCAGCAGCGACCCCAGGCAGGGGGTGGATGAAAAACTGTTTTTT. Its translation is CASSDPRQGVDEKLFF.

This clonotype was detected only once. No conserved phenylalanine or tryptophan is present at the end of the CDR3, so a read error is the likely explanation. The chain combines TRBV7-6 with TRBJ1-5, with D possibly TRBD1 on 5 matching bases. CDR1 is SGHVS and CDR2 is FNYEAQ in the germline V gene. The CDR3 loop spans 17 amino acids. Trimming removed 5 bases at V and 9 bases at J, with 26 bases between. CDR3 loop: CASSHITGRARGGPQHS. CDR3 sequence (DNA): TGTGCCAGCAGCCACATAACTGGACGGGCACGGGGGGGGCCCCAGCATTCT.

Of note for this clonotype: A junction end diverges from the germline sequence, so it may reflect a read error. The V and J genes are TRBV5-1 and TRBJ2-6; 7 bases align to TRBD2. CDR1 SGHRS and CDR2 YFSETQ come from the germline V gene. There are 15 residues in the CDR3. CDR3 sequence reads: CASSLEGRGRAEPAF. The CDR3 nucleotides read TGCGCCAGCAGCTTGGAAGGGAGGGGCAGGGCGGAACCGGCTTTC.

The chain couples TRBV9 to TRBJ2-7; a possible D gene is TRBD1 (6 bases). The CDR3 length is 13 residues. Germline lookup yields CDR1 SGDLS and CDR2 YYNGEE. V gave up 4 bases and J gave up 2 bases, with 10 bases separating them. CDR3 sequence: CASSKQGTYEQYF. The CDR3 bases are TGTGCCAGCAGCAAGCAGGGGACCTACGAGCAGTACTTC.

This chain's CDR3 is CSGLDREAGNTIYF. CDR3 in DNA: TGCAGTGGCCTAGACAGGGAAGCTGGAAACACCATATATTTT. The gene calls are TRBV20-1 and TRBJ1-3, with 7 bases aligning to TRBD1. Germline assignment: CDR1 DFQATT and CDR2 SNEGSKA (reference sequence). Trimming removed 7 bases from V and 2 bases from J; junction bases left unmatched: 8. The CDR3 consists of 14 residues.

The chain combines TRBV6-1 with TRBJ2-7; 12 nucleotides agree with TRBD2. Germline loops: CDR1 MNHNS, CDR2 SASEGT. The CDR3 extends over 14 amino acids. Trimming at V came to 10 bases and at J to 6 bases, leaving 10 bases not matched to a gene. The CDR3 DNA follows: TGTGCCACCACAACTAGCGGGGGGCTCTCCGAGCAGTACTTC. It translates to CATTTSGGLSEQYF.